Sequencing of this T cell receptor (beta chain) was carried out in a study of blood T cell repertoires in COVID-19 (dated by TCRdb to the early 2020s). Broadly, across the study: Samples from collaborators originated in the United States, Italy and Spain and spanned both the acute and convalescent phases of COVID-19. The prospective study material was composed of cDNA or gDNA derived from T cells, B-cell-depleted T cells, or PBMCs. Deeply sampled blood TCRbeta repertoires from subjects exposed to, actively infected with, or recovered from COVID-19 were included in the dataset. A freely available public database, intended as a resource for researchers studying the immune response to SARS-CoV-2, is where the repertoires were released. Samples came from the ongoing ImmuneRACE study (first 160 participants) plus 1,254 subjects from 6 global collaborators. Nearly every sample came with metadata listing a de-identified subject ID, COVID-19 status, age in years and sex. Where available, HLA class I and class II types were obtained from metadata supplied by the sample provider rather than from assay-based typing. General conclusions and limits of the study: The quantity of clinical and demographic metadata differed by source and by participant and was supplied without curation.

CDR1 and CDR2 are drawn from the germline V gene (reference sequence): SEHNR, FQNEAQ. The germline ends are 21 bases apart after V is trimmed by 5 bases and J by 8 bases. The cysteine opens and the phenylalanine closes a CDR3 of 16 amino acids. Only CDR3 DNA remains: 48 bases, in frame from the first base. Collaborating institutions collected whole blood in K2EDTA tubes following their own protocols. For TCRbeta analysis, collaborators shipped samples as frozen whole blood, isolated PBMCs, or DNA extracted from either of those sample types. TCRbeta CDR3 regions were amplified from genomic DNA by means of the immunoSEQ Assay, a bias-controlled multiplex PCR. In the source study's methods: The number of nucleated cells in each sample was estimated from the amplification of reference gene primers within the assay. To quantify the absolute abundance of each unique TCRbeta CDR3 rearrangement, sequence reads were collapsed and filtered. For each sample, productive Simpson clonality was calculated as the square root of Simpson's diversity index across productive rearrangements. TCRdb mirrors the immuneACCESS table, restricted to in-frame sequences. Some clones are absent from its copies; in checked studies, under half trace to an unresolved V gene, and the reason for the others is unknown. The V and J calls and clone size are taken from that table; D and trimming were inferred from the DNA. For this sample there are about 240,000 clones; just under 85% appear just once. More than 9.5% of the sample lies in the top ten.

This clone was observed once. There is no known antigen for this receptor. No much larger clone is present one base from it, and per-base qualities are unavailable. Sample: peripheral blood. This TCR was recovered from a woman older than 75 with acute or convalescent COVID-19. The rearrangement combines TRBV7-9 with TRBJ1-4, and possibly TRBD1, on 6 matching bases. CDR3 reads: CASSAPGTLGGEKLFF. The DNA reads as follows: TGTGCCAGCAGCGCTCCAGGGACCCTAGGGGGAGAAAAACTGTTTTTT.